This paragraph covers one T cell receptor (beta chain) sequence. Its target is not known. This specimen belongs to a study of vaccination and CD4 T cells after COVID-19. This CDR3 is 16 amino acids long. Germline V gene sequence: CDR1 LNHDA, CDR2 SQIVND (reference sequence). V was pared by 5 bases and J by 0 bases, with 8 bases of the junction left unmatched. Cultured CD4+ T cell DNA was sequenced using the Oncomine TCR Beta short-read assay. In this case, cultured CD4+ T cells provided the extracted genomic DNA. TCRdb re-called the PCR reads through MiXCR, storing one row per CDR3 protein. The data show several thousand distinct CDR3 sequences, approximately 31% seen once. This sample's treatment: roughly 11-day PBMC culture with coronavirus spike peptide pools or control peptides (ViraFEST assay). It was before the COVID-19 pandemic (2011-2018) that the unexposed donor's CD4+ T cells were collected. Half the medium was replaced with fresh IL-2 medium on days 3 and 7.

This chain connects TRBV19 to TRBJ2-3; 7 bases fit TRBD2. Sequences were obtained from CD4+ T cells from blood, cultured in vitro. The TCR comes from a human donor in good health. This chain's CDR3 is CASSSTRAGSTDTQYF. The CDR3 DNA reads TGTGCCAGTAGTTCTACTAGAGCGGGGAGCACAGATACGCAGTATTTT.